The source of this T cell receptor (beta chain) is a study of blood T cell repertoires in COVID-19. Across the whole study: COVID-19 samples, acute and convalescent, were from the United States, Italy and Spain. T cells, B-cell-depleted T cells, or PBMCs provided the cDNA or gDNA that served as material.

The CDR3 runs 15 residues. CDR1 and CDR2 from the germline V gene are GTSNPN and SVGIG (reference sequence). Trimming took off 5 bases at V and 0 bases at J, with 14 bases between the two ends. Authors' methods: Amplification of reference gene primers was used by the study to estimate nucleated cell counts. Clones were read by immunoSEQ multiplex PCR, and TCRdb kept only the in-frame ones, dropping some. V and J calls and clone size are as listed in that table; D and trimming were resolved from the DNA. The data contain 45,000 or so clones, more than 70% of them singletons. The rearrangement joins TRBV30 to TRBJ1-3; no reliable D call. The source of this sequence is a woman in her 70s with acute or convalescent COVID-19. Specimen: peripheral blood. CDR3 in DNA: TGTGCCTGGTTCCGGGATCCCGGCTCTGGAAACACCATATATTTT. Translation: CAWFRDPGSGNTIYF.